This T cell receptor beta chain was retrieved from a study of blood T cell repertoires in COVID-19. Study as a whole: Sources were T cells, B-cell-depleted T cells, or PBMCs; the material itself was cDNA or gDNA.

The germline CDR1 and CDR2 sequences are SNHLY and FYNNEI. The germline V and J ends were trimmed by 6 bases and 2 bases, with 17 bases remaining between them. This CDR3 is built from 15 residues. Method: immunoSEQ multiplex PCR; TCRdb's copy keeps in-frame clones and lacks some. The repertoire consists of about 160,000 clones, with around nine tenths occurring once and the leading ten covering about 0.6%. The sequence came from a man in his fifties or sixties with COVID-19, enrolled during active disease. The chain uses TRBV2 and TRBJ2-7; weak D call: TRBD1 (5 bases). Material: peripheral blood. Here the CDR3 DNA reads TGTGCCAGCAGCGCGAACCAGGGATTCACCTACGAGCAGTACTTC. This translates into CASSANQGFTYEQYF.